These 6 T cell receptor beta chains came from one sample sequenced in a study of blood T cell repertoires in COVID-19. Measured with immunoSEQ multiplex PCR; TCRdb has only the in-frame clones, and not every one. The sample holds about 180,000 clones, 81% seen once. The sample consisted of peripheral blood. The receptors were gathered from a woman older than 75 with COVID-19, enrolled during active disease.

V usage is TRBV5-6 and J usage is TRBJ1-2, with D possibly matching TRBD1 (5 bases). The germline gives CDR1 SGHDT, CDR2 YYEEEE. With 2 bases removed from V and 7 bases from J, the gap between germline ends came to 18 bases. The CDR3 length is 15 residues. The chain's CDR3 is CASSFQTVSLFGYTF. For the CDR3, the DNA is TGTGCCAGCAGCTTCCAGACAGTCTCTCTATTTGGCTACACCTTC.

The chain links TRBV28 to TRBJ1-1, with D perhaps matching TRBD1 (5 bases). The V gene's germline CDR1 is MDHEN and CDR2 SYDVKM. This CDR3 is built from 15 residues. V was cut by 7 bases and J by 2 bases, with 17 bases left in between. The CDR3 loop reads CASTLGRGFNTEAFF. The CDR3, as DNA: TGTGCCAGCACCCTGGGTAGGGGTTTCAACACTGAAGCTTTCTTT.

The rearrangement uses TRBV27 and TRBJ1-2, with TRBD1 matching over 11 bases. Germline V lookup: CDR1 MNHEY, CDR2 SMNVEV (reference sequence). V lost 5 bases to trimming and J lost 9 bases; unmatched junction nucleotides: 8. The CDR3 spans 14 residues. The CDR3 region has the DNA TGTGCCAGCAGTGCGGGGACAGGGGGAAATCGCTACACCTTC. It encodes CASSAGTGGNRYTF.

The CDR3: CASSFSGTTDTQYF. CDR3 bases: TGCGCCAGCAGCTTTAGCGGGACCACAGATACGCAGTATTTT. The gene calls are TRBV5-1 and TRBJ2-3, with TRBD2 matching over 8 bases. The V segment lost 2 bases and the J segment 2 bases; nucleotides outside the gene matches: 1. This CDR3 region has 14 residues. CDR1 and CDR2 from the germline V gene are SGHRS and YFSETQ.

The chain joins TRBV7-2 to TRBJ1-2; D is uncertain. The CDR3 spans 14 residues. Per the germline V gene, CDR1 is SGHTA and CDR2 is FQGNSA. Trimming removed 1 base from V and 4 bases from J, with 10 bases in between. The CDR3 loop is CASSLGTLLYGYTF. The CDR3 DNA reads TGTGCCAGCAGCTTAGGGACTCTTCTCTATGGCTACACCTTC.

The chain links TRBV27 to TRBJ2-5, with 15 bases that match TRBD2. J lost 5 bases, V lost 4 bases, and 5 bases had no gene match. The length of the CDR3 is 16 residues. CDR1 and CDR2 from the germline V gene are MNHEY and SMNVEV (reference sequence). The CDR3 sequence: CASSWTSGRALETQYF. For the CDR3, the DNA is TGTGCCAGCAGTTGGACTAGCGGGAGGGCCCTGGAGACCCAGTACTTC.